What follows describes a single T cell receptor (beta chain). The antigen is not known. This sample stems from a study of beta chain features in type 1 diabetes. Overall study results and limits: cDNA-based sequencing might over-represent cells highly expressing TCR. Type 1 diabetes patients had TCRB CDR3s that were shorter (moderately but significantly so) in all four CD4+ subsets.

The CDR3 runs 16 residues. The V gene's germline CDR1 is SGHVS and CDR2 FNYEAQ. V gave up 2 bases and J gave up 1 base; unmatched junction bases: 4. Expressed TCRB transcripts were sequenced because the isolated RNA had all been reverse transcribed beforehand. Assay used: immunoSEQ multiplex PCR; TCRdb lists only in-frame clones, some missing. The table shows some 360,000 clones, with around 19% occurring only once. The sequenced sample consisted of naive CD4+ T cells from blood. The chain couples TRBV7-6 to TRBJ2-1; 8 bases agree with TRBD2. This receptor was taken from a woman under 30 in good health. The CDR3 spells CASSLRGGSSYNEQFF. CDR3 in DNA: TGTGCCAGCAGCTTACGCGGGGGGTCGTCCTACAATGAGCAGTTCTTC.